This T cell receptor beta chain is from a study of blood T cells in healthy people across ages. A minimum of 5 micrograms of total RNA was extracted per sample. Sample-barcoded 5' priming and a J-beta primer mix drove a second PCR of about 7 to 11 cycles. One entry per CDR3 protein results from TCRdb running MiXCR on the 5' RACE reads. The sample shows 1.5 million to 2 million distinct CDR3 sequences, about 32% of them seen only once. The CDR3 is 16 residues long. Germline CDR1 and CDR2: MNHNS and SASEGT. Trimming cost V 7 bases and J 2 bases, with 20 bases left between them. The chain recombines TRBV6-1 with TRBJ2-5; TRBD2 might be the D (5 bases). The sample comprised blood. The origin of this receptor is a woman under 40 in good health. The CDR3 protein is CASTQNVLAPQETQYF. DNA of the CDR3: TGTGCCAGCACCCAAAACGTCCTAGCACCACAAGAGACCCAGTACTTC.